This entry lists 2 T cell receptor beta chains sequenced from one sample in a study of neoadjuvant anti-PD-1 for oral cavity cancer (dated by TCRdb to the early 2020s). The intended sense of this specimen's time point label: before neoadjuvant nivolumab. Library method: the immunoSEQ multiplex PCR assay. The immuneACCESS repertoire file appears here via TCRdb, limited to in-frame rearrangements. These files lack a portion of the clones; in checked studies, under half of the deficit traces to unresolved V genes, and the cause of the others is not known. This sample gives around 81,000 clones in total; approximately 80% of them show up just once. The ten largest account for roughly 3% of the sample. Sequencing used PBMCs, obtained before nivolumab (anti-PD-1) treatment. These receptor sequences come from a person aged 40 to 85 with oral cavity squamous cell carcinoma.

V usage is TRBV4-1 and J usage is TRBJ1-1; the D is unclear. This CDR3 spans 17 amino acids. V lost 4 bases and J 3 bases, leaving 21 bases between the germline ends. Germline lookup yields CDR1 MGHRA and CDR2 YSYEKL. As DNA, the CDR3 is TGCGCCAGCAGCCTCCAAAGGAGCGGGCCTGGGGACACTGAAGCTTTCTTT. Amino acid sequence: CASSLQRSGPGDTEAFF.

The genes are TRBV4-2 and TRBJ1-4; D not certain. CDR3 size: 16 residues. The V and J ends lost 0 bases and 2 bases respectively, with 10 bases between them. The germline gives CDR1 LGHNA, CDR2 YNFKEQ. CDR3 DNA: TGTGCCAGCAGCCAAGATCTGGCGGCTACTAATGAAAAACTGTTTTTT. This sequence encodes CASSQDLAATNEKLFF.